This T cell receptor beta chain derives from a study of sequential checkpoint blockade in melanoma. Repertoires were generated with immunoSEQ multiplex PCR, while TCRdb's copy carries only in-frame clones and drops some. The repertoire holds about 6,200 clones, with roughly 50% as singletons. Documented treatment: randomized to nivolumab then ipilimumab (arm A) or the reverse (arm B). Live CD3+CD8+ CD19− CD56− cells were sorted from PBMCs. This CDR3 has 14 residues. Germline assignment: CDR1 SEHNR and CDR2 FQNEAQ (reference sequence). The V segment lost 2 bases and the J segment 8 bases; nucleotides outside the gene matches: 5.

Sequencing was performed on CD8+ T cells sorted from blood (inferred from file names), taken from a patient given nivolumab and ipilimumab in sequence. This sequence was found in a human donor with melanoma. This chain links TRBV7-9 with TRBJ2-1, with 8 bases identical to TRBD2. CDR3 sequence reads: CASSLLTAGDEQFF. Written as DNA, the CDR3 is TGTGCCAGCAGCTTATTGACAGCGGGGGATGAGCAGTTCTTC. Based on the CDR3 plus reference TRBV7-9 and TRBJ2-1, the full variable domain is DTGVSQNPRHKITKRGQNVTFRCDPISEHNRLYWYRQTLGQGPEFLTYFQNEAQLEKSRLLSDRFSAERPKGSFSTLEIQRTEQGDSAMYLCASSLLTAGDEQFFGPGTRLTVL.